This is a list of T cell receptor beta chains from one sample in a study of T cells in narcolepsy. Sequenced by immunoSEQ multiplex PCR; TCRdb stores in-frame clones only, minus some. The table shows about 24,000 clones, with over 75% occurring only once. The material sequenced was memory (CD45RA-) CD4+ T cells from blood. The source is a human donor in good health. CDR3s include the opening cysteine and the closing phenylalanine or tryptophan. The order of the fields is CDR3 length, clone size, D gene, V gene, J gene, CDR3 protein, CDR3 DNA. D genes are given only for firm matches. Size is stated for part of the rows, as once, few or many counts, or as a class when the clone is expanded.

len: 16
abundance: few
d_gene: TRBD2
v_gene: TRBV28
j_gene: TRBJ2-1
CDR3aa: CASSSEGLAGVYEQFF
CDR3nt: TGTGCCAGCAGTTCCGAAGGACTAGCGGGAGTCTATGAGCAGTTCTTC

len: 16
abundance: NA
d_gene: NA
v_gene: TRBV30
j_gene: TRBJ1-5
CDR3aa: CAWSMQGGSSNQPQHF
CDR3nt: TGTGCCTGGAGTATGCAGGGAGGGTCTAGCAATCAGCCCCAGCATTTT

len: 16
abundance: NA
d_gene: TRBD2
v_gene: TRBV7-2
j_gene: TRBJ2-6
CDR3aa: CASSPRGGSGANVLTF
CDR3nt: TGTGCCAGCAGTCCCCGCGGGGGCTCTGGGGCCAACGTCCTGACTTTC

len: 13
abundance: NA
d_gene: NA
v_gene: TRBV7-2
j_gene: TRBJ2-7
CDR3aa: CASSRSENYEQYF
CDR3nt: TGTGCCAGCAGCCGCAGCGAGAACTACGAGCAGTACTTC

len: 15
abundance: NA
d_gene: NA
v_gene: TRBV7-2
j_gene: TRBJ2-2
CDR3aa: CASSLRAMNTGELFF
CDR3nt: TGTGCCAGCAGCTTAAGAGCGATGAACACCGGGGAGCTGTTTTTT

len: 14
abundance: few
d_gene: NA
v_gene: TRBV6-6
j_gene: TRBJ2-4
CDR3aa: CASSYSNTKNIQYF
CDR3nt: TGTGCCAGCAGTTACTCGAATACAAAAAACATTCAGTACTTC

len: 11
abundance: NA
d_gene: NA
v_gene: TRBV30
j_gene: TRBJ1-2
CDR3aa: CAWSSNYGYTF
CDR3nt: TGTGCCTGGAGTTCGAACTATGGCTACACCTTC

len: 13
abundance: once
d_gene: NA
v_gene: TRBV11-2
j_gene: TRBJ1-5
CDR3aa: CASSLMGDQPQHF
CDR3nt: TGTGCCAGCAGCTTAATGGGGGATCAGCCCCAGCATTTT

len: 11
abundance: NA
d_gene: NA
v_gene: TRBV20-1
j_gene: TRBJ2-7
CDR3aa: CSARGLDEQYF
CDR3nt: TGCAGTGCTAGGGGGCTGGACGAGCAGTACTTC

len: 15
abundance: once
d_gene: TRBD1
v_gene: TRBV7-8
j_gene: TRBJ1-5
CDR3aa: CASSFRDRGTQPQHF
CDR3nt: TGTGCCAGCAGCTTCCGGGACAGGGGTACTCAGCCCCAGCATTTT

len: 13
abundance: once
d_gene: NA
v_gene: TRBV29-1
j_gene: TRBJ1-5
CDR3aa: CSVVLGGNQPQHF
CDR3nt: TGCAGCGTTGTACTGGGAGGGAATCAGCCCCAGCATTTT

len: 15
abundance: NA
d_gene: TRBD2
v_gene: TRBV2
j_gene: TRBJ2-3
CDR3aa: CASSEVAGVGDTQYF
CDR3nt: TGTGCCAGCAGTGAGGTAGCGGGAGTAGGAGATACGCAGTATTTT

len: 15
abundance: NA
d_gene: NA
v_gene: TRBV6-6
j_gene: TRBJ2-2
CDR3aa: CASSNSGVNTGELFF
CDR3nt: TGTGCCAGCAGTAACTCGGGGGTGAACACCGGGGAGCTGTTTTTT

len: 15
abundance: NA
d_gene: TRBD1
v_gene: TRBV19
j_gene: TRBJ1-5
CDR3aa: CASSMLQGFNQPQHF
CDR3nt: TGTGCCAGTAGTATGCTACAGGGGTTCAATCAGCCCCAGCATTTT

len: 13
abundance: NA
d_gene: NA
v_gene: TRBV12-5
j_gene: TRBJ2-5
CDR3aa: CASGSTRGETQYF
CDR3nt: TGTGCTAGTGGTTCCACGCGGGGTGAGACCCAGTACTTC

len: 15
abundance: NA
d_gene: NA
v_gene: TRBV11-3
j_gene: TRBJ2-3
CDR3aa: CASSFTDTSTDTQYF
CDR3nt: TGTGCCAGCAGCTTTACGGACACGAGCACAGATACGCAGTATTTT

len: 11
abundance: NA
d_gene: NA
v_gene: TRBV9
j_gene: TRBJ2-3
CDR3aa: CASSVGDTQYF
CDR3nt: TGTGCCAGCAGCGTGGGAGATACGCAGTATTTT

len: 16
abundance: NA
d_gene: TRBD2
v_gene: TRBV5-1
j_gene: TRBJ2-3
CDR3aa: CASSLLGAGGPDTQYF
CDR3nt: TGCGCCAGCAGCTTGCTGGGGGCGGGAGGGCCAGATACGCAGTATTTT

len: 15
abundance: NA
d_gene: NA
v_gene: TRBV5-1
j_gene: TRBJ2-5
CDR3aa: CASSSLQGPQETQYF
CDR3nt: TGCGCCAGCAGCTCTCTACAGGGCCCGCAAGAGACCCAGTACTTC

len: 13
abundance: NA
d_gene: TRBD1
v_gene: TRBV10-3
j_gene: TRBJ1-2
CDR3aa: CATGTGNTYGYTF
CDR3nt: TGTGCCACCGGGACAGGGAATACCTATGGCTACACCTTC

len: 17
abundance: NA
d_gene: NA
v_gene: TRBV4-1
j_gene: TRBJ1-3
CDR3aa: CASSRSGNRRAGNTIYF
CDR3nt: TGCGCCAGCAGCCGGTCAGGAAACAGGCGAGCTGGAAACACCATATATTTT

len: 14
abundance: NA
d_gene: TRBD2
v_gene: TRBV14
j_gene: TRBJ2-7
CDR3aa: CATSQAGGRGGGYF
CDR3nt: TGTGCCACCAGCCAAGCCGGGGGCCGGGGGGGAGGATACTTC

len: 15
abundance: few
d_gene: TRBD1
v_gene: TRBV6-5
j_gene: TRBJ2-7
CDR3aa: CASSQRDRGPYEQYF
CDR3nt: TGTGCCAGCAGCCAGCGGGACAGGGGGCCCTACGAGCAGTACTTC

len: 15
abundance: NA
d_gene: NA
v_gene: TRBV7-9
j_gene: TRBJ1-6
CDR3aa: CASSSIGQGNSPLHF
CDR3nt: TGTGCCAGCAGCTCGATAGGTCAGGGAAATTCACCCCTCCACTTT

len: 14
abundance: NA
d_gene: TRBD1
v_gene: TRBV5-1
j_gene: TRBJ2-5
CDR3aa: CASSLDREEETQYF
CDR3nt: TGCGCCAGCAGCCTAGACAGGGAAGAGGAGACCCAGTACTTC

len: 14
abundance: NA
d_gene: TRBD2
v_gene: TRBV7-2
j_gene: TRBJ2-3
CDR3aa: CASSSSGRGDTQYF
CDR3nt: TGTGCCAGCAGCTCGAGCGGGAGGGGGGATACGCAGTATTTT

len: 14
abundance: NA
d_gene: NA
v_gene: TRBV18
j_gene: TRBJ2-7
CDR3aa: CASSPQRDRNEQYF
CDR3nt: TGTGCCAGCTCACCTCAGAGGGACCGAAACGAGCAGTACTTC

len: 15
abundance: NA
d_gene: TRBD1
v_gene: TRBV19
j_gene: TRBJ1-5
CDR3aa: CASQHGQGFNQPQHF
CDR3nt: TGTGCCAGTCAACACGGACAGGGTTTCAATCAGCCCCAGCATTTT

len: 15
abundance: NA
d_gene: NA
v_gene: TRBV5-6
j_gene: TRBJ1-5
CDR3aa: CASSLFSGVGQPQHF
CDR3nt: TGTGCCAGCAGCTTGTTCTCGGGGGTAGGGCAGCCCCAGCATTTT

len: 13
abundance: NA
d_gene: NA
v_gene: TRBV29-1
j_gene: TRBJ2-7
CDR3aa: CSVERQGSYEQYF
CDR3nt: TGCAGCGTTGAAAGGCAGGGTAGTTACGAGCAGTACTTC

len: 12
abundance: NA
d_gene: NA
v_gene: TRBV7-8
j_gene: TRBJ2-7
CDR3aa: CASSLGADEQYF
CDR3nt: TGTGCCAGCAGCTTAGGAGCCGACGAGCAGTACTTC

len: 13
abundance: few
d_gene: NA
v_gene: TRBV6-1
j_gene: TRBJ2-2
CDR3aa: CASNAVGTGELFF
CDR3nt: TGTGCCAGCAACGCCGTCGGAACCGGGGAGCTGTTTTTT

len: 11
abundance: NA
d_gene: NA
v_gene: TRBV25-1
j_gene: TRBJ2-1
CDR3aa: CASSDYNEQFF
CDR3nt: TGTGCCAGCAGTGACTACAATGAGCAGTTCTTC

len: 14
abundance: once
d_gene: NA
v_gene: TRBV29-1
j_gene: TRBJ2-6
CDR3aa: CSVQGTTGANVLTF
CDR3nt: TGCAGCGTCCAGGGGACAACTGGGGCCAACGTCCTGACTTTC

len: 14
abundance: NA
d_gene: NA
v_gene: TRBV6-1
j_gene: TRBJ1-2
CDR3aa: CASSVMGFTYGYTF
CDR3nt: TGTGCCAGCAGTGTGATGGGGTTTACCTATGGCTACACCTTC

len: 13
abundance: NA
d_gene: TRBD1
v_gene: TRBV6-1
j_gene: TRBJ1-1
CDR3aa: CASDRGKNTEAFF
CDR3nt: TGTGCCAGCGACAGGGGGAAGAACACTGAAGCTTTCTTT

len: 15
abundance: NA
d_gene: NA
v_gene: TRBV14
j_gene: TRBJ2-5
CDR3aa: CASSQDGQRGETQYF
CDR3nt: TGTGCCAGCAGCCAAGATGGGCAACGGGGGGAGACCCAGTACTTC